This TCR beta chain derives from a study of blood T cell repertoires in COVID-19. Across the whole study: PBMCs, B-cell-depleted T cells, or T cells provided the cDNA or gDNA that made up the material.

Authors' methods: By means of reference gene primer amplification, nucleated cell counts were estimated. Clones were read by immunoSEQ multiplex PCR, and TCRdb kept only the in-frame ones, dropping some. For V, J and clone size, that table is used; D and trimming come from the DNA. The sample shows 90,000 to 120,000 clones, around 80% of them seen only once. Germline V gene lookup returns CDR1 LNHDA and CDR2 SQIVND (reference sequence). V gave up 4 bases and J gave up 1 base, with 10 bases separating them. This CDR3 comprises 15 residues. Sample: peripheral blood. The sequence derives from a man aged 65 to 79 with acute or convalescent COVID-19. The chain carries TRBV19 and TRBJ1-4, with TRBD1 as a possible D gene (5 bases). CDR3 bases: TGTGCCAGTAGTACGGCGGGGGAAACTAATGAAAAACTGTTTTTT. Encoded protein: CASSTAGETNEKLFF.